This is a list of T cell receptor beta chains from one sample in a study of shared clonotypes between healthy human individuals. The data were produced by immunoSEQ multiplex PCR, yet TCRdb's version contains in-frame clones alone and is incomplete. The sample carries some 800,000 clones, 90% to 95% recorded once. Material for sequencing was naive CD8+ T cells sorted from blood. Receptor source: a man aged 25-40 years in good health. Each CDR3 is given with its conserved first and last residue. The D gene is left open where the match is weak. Clone sizes are given selectively: once, few, many, or a class where the clone is expanded.

j_gene,abundance,d_gene,v_gene,CDR3aa,CDR3nt
TRBJ2-1,NA,NA,TRBV11-2,CASSLAWGNEQFF,TGTGCCAGCAGCTTAGCTTGGGGAAATGAGCAGTTCTTC
TRBJ2-1,NA,NA,TRBV5-1,CASSLAASYNEQFF,TGCGCCAGCAGCTTAGCGGCCTCCTACAATGAGCAGTTCTTC
TRBJ2-7,NA,TRBD2,TRBV28,CASSSFLNTSGETYEQYF,TGTGCCAGCAGTTCTTTTTTAAATACTAGCGGGGAGACCTACGAGCAGTACTTC
TRBJ2-7,NA,NA,TRBV6-8,CASSYAGRYEQYF,TGTGCCAGCAGTTACGCGGGTCGCTACGAGCAGTACTTC
TRBJ2-7,once,NA,TRBV7-9,CASSFTLDSTYEQYF,TGTGCCAGCAGCTTCACTCTCGACAGCACCTACGAGCAGTACTTC
TRBJ2-3,NA,NA,TRBV15,CATSIGTASSGSTDTQYF,TGTGCCACCAGCATCGGGACAGCCTCTAGCGGGAGCACAGATACGCAGTATTTT
TRBJ2-3,NA,TRBD1,TRBV28,CASTQGTASTDTQYF,TGTGCCAGCACCCAAGGGACAGCTAGCACAGATACGCAGTATTTT
TRBJ2-1,NA,TRBD1,TRBV6-5,CASSYSRTGVKFF,TGTGCCAGCAGTTACTCGCGGACAGGCGTAAAGTTCTTC
TRBJ1-1,NA,TRBD1,TRBV9,CASSSRQGSDTEAFF,TGTGCCAGCAGCTCACGACAGGGCTCGGACACTGAAGCTTTCTTT
TRBJ1-1,NA,NA,TRBV2,CASSETTNTEAFF,TGTGCCAGCAGTGAAACGACGAACACTGAAGCTTTCTTT
TRBJ2-1,NA,TRBD2,TRBV28,CASTKLAGVNEQFF,TGTGCCAGCACCAAACTAGCGGGAGTCAATGAGCAGTTCTTC
TRBJ2-1,NA,TRBD2,TRBV19,CASSTTSILRNEQFF,TGTGCCAGTAGCACGACTAGCATCCTGCGCAATGAGCAGTTCTTC
TRBJ1-5,NA,TRBD1,TRBV28,CASSLLQGFSQPQHF,TGTGCCAGCAGTTTATTACAGGGGTTTAGTCAGCCCCAGCATTTT
TRBJ1-1,NA,NA,TRBV6-6,CALWVGTEASF,TGTGCCCTCTGGGTCGGCACTGAAGCTTCCTTT
TRBJ2-3,NA,NA,TRBV18,CGAQSGTDSTDTQYF,TGTGGAGCCCAATCAGGGACGGATAGCACAGATACGCAGTATTTT
TRBJ2-3,NA,NA,TRBV10-3,CAISEGNGYSSTDTQYF,TGTGCCATCAGTGAAGGGAACGGTTATTCCAGCACAGATACGCAGTATTTT
TRBJ1-5,NA,NA,TRBV5-1,CASRKGQNQPQHF,TGCGCCAGCAGGAAGGGTCAGAATCAGCCCCAGCATTTT
TRBJ2-1,NA,NA,TRBV7-2,CASSPLMVQFF,TGTGCCAGCAGCCCCCTAATGGTGCAGTTCTTC
TRBJ1-4,NA,NA,TRBV28,CASRPPGVGEKLFF,TGTGCCAGCAGGCCGCCGGGGGTTGGTGAAAAACTGTTTTTT
TRBJ2-3,NA,TRBD2,TRBV7-6,CASSLLGGGTDTQYF,TGTGCCAGCAGCCTCCTGGGGGGAGGGACAGATACGCAGTATTTT
TRBJ1-4,NA,NA,TRBV4-3,CASSQERGGEKLFF,TGCGCCAGCAGCCAGGAGAGGGGTGGGGAAAAACTGTTTTTT
TRBJ2-6,NA,NA,TRBV21-1,CASSKVRDREIKDHSGANVLTF,TGTGCCAGCAGCAAAGTTAGGGACAGGGAAATTAAAGACCACTCTGGGGCCAACGTCCTGACTTTC
TRBJ2-7,NA,TRBD2,TRBV27,CASSSHREVTRYEQYF,TGTGCCAGCAGTTCCCACCGGGAGGTCACGAGGTACGAGCAGTACTTC
TRBJ2-3,NA,NA,TRBV7-9,CASSFHRSRGTDTQYF,TGTGCCAGCAGCTTCCACAGGTCTAGGGGCACAGATACGCAGTATTTT
TRBJ2-7,NA,TRBD2,TRBV7-8,CASRSRLAGSYEQYF,TGTGCCAGCAGGTCCCGACTAGCGGGATCCTACGAGCAGTACTTC
TRBJ1-4,NA,NA,TRBV4-1,CASSPADGGTNEKLFF,TGCGCCAGCAGCCCTGCAGACGGCGGGACTAATGAAAAACTGTTTTTT
TRBJ1-5,NA,TRBD1,TRBV27,CASSSGQGFRQPQHF,TGTGCCAGCAGTTCGGGACAGGGGTTCCGGCAGCCCCAGCATTTT
TRBJ2-3,NA,TRBD2,TRBV7-2,CASSLVGGEGDTQYF,TGTGCCAGCAGCTTAGTGGGCGGGGAGGGAGATACGCAGTATTTT
TRBJ2-7,NA,TRBD1,TRBV29-1,CSVRDSDHYEQYF,TGCAGCGTCCGGGACAGCGACCATTACGAGCAGTACTTC
TRBJ2-2,NA,TRBD2,TRBV2,CASSGSFANTGELFF,TGTGCCAGTAGCGGGAGTTTCGCTAACACCGGGGAGCTGTTTTTT
TRBJ1-4,once,NA,TRBV5-1,CASSPVGGHNEKLFF,TGCGCCAGCAGCCCGGTGGGGGGGCATAATGAAAAACTGTTTTTT